This section outlines one TCR beta chain sequence together with its context. This specimen comes from a study of blood T cell repertoires in COVID-19. Profiling relied on immunoSEQ multiplex PCR, and the TCRdb table lists in-frame clones only, not all of them. The data hold more than 45,000 clones, with 90% observed a single time. The source material was peripheral blood. The sequence came from a human donor in a cohort sampled during active COVID-19.

This chain's CDR3 is CASFEGGRHGYTF. In nucleotides, the CDR3 is TGTGCCAGCTTCGAGGGAGGGCGGCATGGCTACACCTTC. The chain is built from TRBV25-1 and TRBJ1-2; D remains unclear. CDR3 size: 13 residues. Germline lookup yields CDR1 MGHDK and CDR2 SYGVNS. Between the trimmed V and J ends, which lost 8 bases and 6 bases, there was a span of 16 bases.